This is a list of T cell receptor beta chains from one sample in a study of chemoradiotherapy in HPV16-positive cancers. Generated by immunoSEQ multiplex PCR, the TCRdb table keeps only in-frame clones and is missing some. The data show under 40,000 clones, around 89% seen once. The starting material was blood, obtained from a patient who underwent chemoradiotherapy. The receptors stem from a human donor with HPV-associated anogenital cancer. The CDR3 runs from the conserved cysteine through the conserved F or W. A D gene is named only where the DNA matches it firmly. Part of the rows lack a size; the others show once, few, many or a class for expanded clones.

size: .; J: TRBJ1-1; V: TRBV6-6; D: .; CDR3: CASSTGQTEAFF; DNA: TGTGCCAGCAGTACCGGACAGACGGAAGCTTTCTTT
size: .; J: TRBJ1-3; V: TRBV7-2; D: .; CDR3: CASSSQGSGNTIYF; DNA: TGTGCCAGCAGCTCACAGGGTTCTGGAAACACCATATATTTT
size: .; J: TRBJ1-2; V: TRBV6-1; D: .; CDR3: CATLLYGYTF; DNA: TGTGCCACCCTCCTCTATGGCTACACCTTC
size: few; J: TRBJ1-5; V: TRBV30; D: .; CDR3: CAWSVRGGSNQPQHF; DNA: TGTGCCTGGAGTGTACGGGGCGGTAGCAATCAGCCCCAGCATTTT
size: .; J: TRBJ1-5; V: TRBV10-3; D: .; CDR3: CAISTQNQPQHF; DNA: TGTGCCATCAGTACGCAAAATCAGCCCCAGCATTTT
size: .; J: TRBJ1-5; V: TRBV19; D: .; CDR3: CASSIGGDQPQHF; DNA: TGTGCCAGTAGTATAGGGGGAGACCAGCCCCAGCATTTT
size: .; J: TRBJ2-6; V: TRBV25-1; D: TRBD2; CDR3: CASAGTSGHSGANVLTF; DNA: TGTGCCAGCGCCGGGACTAGCGGTCACTCTGGGGCCAACGTCCTGACTTTC
size: .; J: TRBJ2-3; V: TRBV7-9; D: .; CDR3: CASTLSRTDTQYF; DNA: TGTGCCAGCACCCTATCCCGCACAGATACGCAGTATTTT
size: few; J: TRBJ1-1; V: TRBV29-1; D: .; CDR3: CSVDRDSRLTEAFF; DNA: TGCAGCGTTGACCGGGACTCCCGATTGACTGAAGCTTTCTTT
size: .; J: TRBJ2-1; V: TRBV7-9; D: .; CDR3: CASSPPEDEQFF; DNA: TGTGCCAGCAGCCCCCCCGAAGACGAGCAGTTCTTC
size: .; J: TRBJ1-1; V: TRBV2; D: .; CDR3: CASRRQGPSNTEAFF; DNA: TGTGCCAGCAGGCGGCAGGGCCCGTCGAACACTGAAGCTTTCTTT
size: .; J: TRBJ2-7; V: TRBV14; D: TRBD2; CDR3: CASSQAGLAGGPGTYEQYF; DNA: TGTGCCAGCAGCCAAGCCGGACTAGCGGGGGGACCCGGCACCTACGAGCAGTACTTC
size: .; J: TRBJ1-1; V: TRBV6-1; D: .; CDR3: CASGGAVNTEAFF; DNA: TGTGCCAGCGGAGGGGCAGTGAACACTGAAGCTTTCTTT
size: once; J: TRBJ2-3; V: TRBV5-4; D: .; CDR3: CASSLTGSTDTQYF; DNA: TGTGCCAGCAGCTTGACCGGGAGCACAGATACGCAGTATTTT
size: .; J: TRBJ1-2; V: TRBV13; D: .; CDR3: CASSLGGATNYGYTF; DNA: TGTGCCAGCAGCTTAGGGGGGGCCACTAACTATGGCTACACCTTC
size: .; J: TRBJ1-6; V: TRBV9; D: .; CDR3: CASAREQSPLHF; DNA: TGTGCCAGCGCGAGGGAGCAATCACCCCTCCACTTT
size: once; J: TRBJ2-1; V: TRBV4-1; D: .; CDR3: CASSQVGGGGSSYNEQFF; DNA: TGCGCCAGCAGCCAAGTGGGAGGCGGGGGCAGCTCCTACAATGAGCAGTTCTTC
size: .; J: TRBJ2-6; V: TRBV11-2; D: .; CDR3: CASSRWGSGANVLTF; DNA: TGTGCCAGCAGCCGCTGGGGGTCTGGGGCCAACGTCCTGACTTTC
size: .; J: TRBJ2-2; V: TRBV11-3; D: TRBD1; CDR3: CASSGPGTANTGELFF; DNA: TGTGCCAGCAGCGGACCAGGGACAGCCAACACCGGGGAGCTGTTTTTT
size: .; J: TRBJ2-3; V: TRBV9; D: TRBD2; CDR3: CASSVRGSKSDTQYF; DNA: TGTGCCAGCAGCGTCCGCGGGAGTAAATCAGATACGCAGTATTTT
size: .; J: TRBJ1-3; V: TRBV30; D: .; CDR3: CAQIVDQNTIYF; DNA: TGTGCCCAAATAGTAGATCAAAACACCATATATTTT
size: .; J: TRBJ2-7; V: TRBV7-9; D: .; CDR3: CASSFSGAENEQYF; DNA: TGTGCCAGCAGCTTTTCTGGGGCGGAAAACGAGCAGTACTTC
size: .; J: TRBJ2-2; V: TRBV18; D: .; CDR3: CASSPGQLHTGELFF; DNA: TGTGCCAGCTCACCGGGACAACTGCACACCGGGGAGCTGTTTTTT
size: .; J: TRBJ1-5; V: TRBV5-1; D: .; CDR3: CASSRQGGNQPQHF; DNA: TGCGCCAGCAGCAGGCAGGGTGGTAATCAGCCCCAGCATTTT
size: .; J: TRBJ2-3; V: TRBV7-2; D: TRBD1; CDR3: CASSLGQGDGTDTQYF; DNA: TGTGCCAGCAGCCTCGGACAGGGGGACGGCACAGATACGCAGTATTTT
size: .; J: TRBJ2-3; V: TRBV7-8; D: TRBD1; CDR3: CASSGQATDTQYF; DNA: TGTGCCAGCTCAGGACAGGCCACAGATACGCAGTATTTT
size: .; J: TRBJ2-7; V: TRBV5-4; D: .; CDR3: CASSSRGLSSYEQYF; DNA: TGTGCCAGCAGCTCCAGGGGCCTGAGCTCCTACGAGCAGTACTTC
size: .; J: TRBJ1-2; V: TRBV2; D: .; CDR3: CASSSRGDNYGYTF; DNA: TGTGCCAGCAGCTCGCGTGGGGATAACTATGGCTACACCTTC
size: .; J: TRBJ2-2; V: TRBV16; D: .; CDR3: CASSQGGRFGDTGELFF; DNA: TGTGCCAGCAGCCAGGGGGGTCGCTTTGGTGACACCGGGGAGCTGTTTTTT
size: .; J: TRBJ2-5; V: TRBV9; D: .; CDR3: CASSVGDAETQYF; DNA: TGTGCCAGCAGCGTGGGGGATGCGGAGACCCAGTACTTC
size: .; J: TRBJ1-4; V: TRBV9; D: .; CDR3: CASSSRDQGNEKLFF; DNA: TGTGCCAGCAGCTCCCGGGACCAGGGGAATGAAAAACTGTTTTTT
size: .; J: TRBJ2-2; V: TRBV10-3; D: TRBD1; CDR3: CAISEPQGIGELFF; DNA: TGTGCCATCAGTGAGCCACAGGGGATCGGGGAGCTGTTTTTT
size: .; J: TRBJ1-2; V: TRBV5-8; D: .; CDR3: CASSRREANYGYTF; DNA: TGTGCCAGCAGCCGCCGAGAAGCTAACTATGGCTACACCTTC
size: .; J: TRBJ1-3; V: TRBV2; D: TRBD1; CDR3: CASSDDRGGNTIYF; DNA: TGTGCCAGCAGTGACGACAGGGGGGGAAACACCATATATTTT
size: .; J: TRBJ2-7; V: TRBV13; D: .; CDR3: CASSSLASYEQYF; DNA: TGTGCCAGCAGCTCCCTGGCTTCCTACGAGCAGTACTTC
size: once; J: TRBJ2-1; V: TRBV5-1; D: TRBD2; CDR3: CASSLVLAGVNNEQFF; DNA: TGCGCCAGCAGCTTGGTCCTAGCGGGAGTTAACAATGAGCAGTTCTTC
size: medium-sized; J: TRBJ1-2; V: TRBV27; D: .; CDR3: CATVTGSGYTF; DNA: TGTGCCACAGTGACGGGTTCTGGCTACACCTTC
size: few; J: TRBJ2-5; V: TRBV7-8; D: TRBD1; CDR3: CASSLDRRETQYF; DNA: TGTGCCAGCAGCTTGGACAGGAGAGAGACCCAGTACTTC
size: .; J: TRBJ2-7; V: TRBV7-3; D: TRBD2; CDR3: CASSSSGSSYEQYF; DNA: TGTGCCAGCAGCTCAAGCGGGAGCTCCTACGAGCAGTACTTC
size: .; J: TRBJ1-4; V: TRBV5-1; D: .; CDR3: CASSFRGAREKLFF; DNA: TGCGCCAGCAGCTTTAGGGGGGCTCGTGAAAAACTGTTTTTT
size: .; J: TRBJ1-1; V: TRBV2; D: .; CDR3: CASTRDSLEAFF; DNA: TGTGCCAGCACCAGAGACAGCCTTGAAGCTTTCTTT
size: .; J: TRBJ1-5; V: TRBV18; D: TRBD1; CDR3: CASSHGTGVSNQPQHF; DNA: TGTGCCAGCTCACACGGGACAGGGGTCAGCAATCAGCCCCAGCATTTT
size: .; J: TRBJ1-6; V: TRBV6-1; D: .; CDR3: CASSEALPEGNSPLHF; DNA: TGTGCCAGCAGTGAAGCGCTTCCCGAAGGTAATTCACCCCTCCACTTT
size: .; J: TRBJ1-2; V: TRBV19; D: TRBD1; CDR3: CASRARDRDYGYTF; DNA: TGTGCCAGTAGGGCCCGGGACAGGGACTATGGCTACACCTTC
size: .; J: TRBJ2-6; V: TRBV29-1; D: .; CDR3: CSVNSGANVLTF; DNA: TGCAGCGTTAACTCTGGGGCCAACGTCCTGACTTTC
size: .; J: TRBJ1-1; V: TRBV5-4; D: .; CDR3: CASSPGGRSTEAFF; DNA: TGTGCCAGCAGCCCGGGAGGTAGGAGCACTGAAGCTTTCTTT
size: .; J: TRBJ1-1; V: TRBV30; D: .; CDR3: CAWTYFDRLNTEAFF; DNA: TGTGCCTGGACGTACTTTGACCGGCTGAACACTGAAGCTTTCTTT
size: .; J: TRBJ2-2; V: TRBV2; D: .; CDR3: CASSGRAPYTGELFF; DNA: TGTGCCAGCAGTGGAAGGGCCCCGTACACCGGGGAGCTGTTTTTT